This entry describes one TCR beta chain. What it recognizes is unknown. The source of the sample is a study of T cells in localized non-small cell lung cancer. Findings of the study overall: As only one tumor region underwent sequencing, heterogeneity remains possible. Adjacent uninvolved lung tissue had the highest T cell clonality, exceeding tumor. Adjacent lung exhibited a median of about 57 among the 100 most abundant tumor clones. Longer overall survival accompanied higher blood T cell density.

The CDR3 spans 14 residues. Trimming cost V 1 base and J 0 bases, with 6 bases left between them. Germline V gene lookup returns CDR1 SGHTA and CDR2 FQGNSA. Clones were sequenced by immunoSEQ multiplex PCR, and TCRdb holds only the in-frame ones, with some missing. The top ten clones hold approximately 3% of a sample with 25,000 to 30,000 clones, over 85% of them seen once. This sample comprised peripheral blood, obtained before any cancer treatment. V and J are TRBV7-2 and TRBJ1-1; D is ambiguous. This clonotype originated in a woman aged 18-49 years with stage I lung adenocarcinoma. CDR3 sequence (DNA): TGTGCCAGCAGCTTAGTAAACTTGAACACTGAAGCTTTCTTT. The encoded protein is CASSLVNLNTEAFF.